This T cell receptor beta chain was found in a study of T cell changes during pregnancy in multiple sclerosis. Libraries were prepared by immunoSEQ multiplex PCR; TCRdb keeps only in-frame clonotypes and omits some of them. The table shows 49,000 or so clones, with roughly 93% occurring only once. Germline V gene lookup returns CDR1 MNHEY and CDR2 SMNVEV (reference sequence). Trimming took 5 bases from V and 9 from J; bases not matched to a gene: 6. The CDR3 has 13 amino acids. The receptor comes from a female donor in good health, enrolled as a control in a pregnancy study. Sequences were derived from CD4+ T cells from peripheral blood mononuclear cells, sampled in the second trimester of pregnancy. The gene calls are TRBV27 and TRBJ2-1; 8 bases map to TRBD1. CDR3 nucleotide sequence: TGTGCCAGCAGTCCACAGGGGGGCAGTGAGCAGTTCTTC. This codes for CASSPQGGSEQFF.